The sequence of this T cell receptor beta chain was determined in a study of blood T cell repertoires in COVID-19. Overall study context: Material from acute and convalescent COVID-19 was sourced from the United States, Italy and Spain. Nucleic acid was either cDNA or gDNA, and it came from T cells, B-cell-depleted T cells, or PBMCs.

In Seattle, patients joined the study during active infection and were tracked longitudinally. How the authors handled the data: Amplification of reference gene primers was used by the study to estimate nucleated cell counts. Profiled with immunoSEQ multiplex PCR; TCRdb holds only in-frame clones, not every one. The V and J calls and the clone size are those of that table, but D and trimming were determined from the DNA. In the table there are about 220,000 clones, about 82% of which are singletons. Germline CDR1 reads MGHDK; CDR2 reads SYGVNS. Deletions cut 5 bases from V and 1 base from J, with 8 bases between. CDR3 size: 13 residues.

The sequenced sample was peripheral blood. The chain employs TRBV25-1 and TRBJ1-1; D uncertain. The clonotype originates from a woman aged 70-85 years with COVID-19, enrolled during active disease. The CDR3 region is CASSTGTNTEAFF. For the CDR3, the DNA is TGTGCCAGCAGTACTGGTACGAACACTGAAGCTTTCTTT.